The 4 T cell receptor beta chains below come from one sample, sequenced in a study of CD8 T cells in ankylosing spondylitis. Study-wide findings and caveats: One TCR beta motif, made up of 7 or 8 highly homologous variants, appeared characteristic of ankylosing spondylitis blood.

These receptors have no identified antigens. TCRdb processed the 5' RACE reads anew with MiXCR; each CDR3 protein has one entry. The table includes about 330,000 distinct CDR3 sequences, roughly 8% detected once. What was sequenced was blood, either unsorted or a sorted T cell fraction (not recorded which). These receptors came from a male donor with ankylosing spondylitis.

V is TRBV3-1 and J is TRBJ2-1; perhaps TRBD2 as D (5 bases). CDR3 length: 14 residues. The germline gives CDR1 LGHDT, CDR2 YNNKEL (reference sequence). The V gene lost 7 bases and the J gene lost 4 bases, with 14 bases spanning the gap. CDR3 loop: CASKSGRGYNEQFF. CDR3 in DNA: TGTGCCAGCAAGAGCGGCCGAGGGTACAATGAGCAGTTCTTC.

In this sample, this clonotype turned up many times. The chain recombines TRBV29-1 with TRBJ2-3; D is unclear. V was cut by 4 bases and J by 7 bases, with 9 bases left in between. Germline assignment: CDR1 SQVTM and CDR2 ANQGSEA. This CDR3 is built from 11 residues. The CDR3 coding sequence is TGCAGCGTTGCCGAACAGTATACGCAGTATTTT. Protein product: CSVAEQYTQYF.

This clonotype was picked up a small number of times. V is TRBV3-1 and J is TRBJ2-2; D unclear. V was pared by 0 bases and J by 7 bases, with 6 bases between. This CDR3 has 13 amino acids. Germline V lookup: CDR1 LGHDT, CDR2 YNNKEL (reference sequence). CDR3 DNA sequence: TGTGCCAGCAGCCAAGAGACCGACGGGGAGCTGTTTTTT. This encodes CASSQETDGELFF.

This clonotype was counted a few times. The chain recombines TRBV7-9 with TRBJ1-2; D gene unclear. V shed 3 bases and J shed 8 bases, with 7 bases lying between them. The CDR3 totals 11 residues. Germline-derived CDR1 and CDR2 are SEHNR and FQNEAQ (reference sequence). The CDR3 loop is CASSLEYGYTF. DNA of the CDR3: TGTGCCAGCAGCTTGGAGTACGGCTACACCTTC.